This T cell receptor beta chain is drawn from a study of cytomegalovirus exposure and HLA in healthy donors. Method: immunoSEQ multiplex PCR; TCRdb's copy keeps in-frame clones and lacks some. The table includes 110,000 or so clones, 85% to 90% detected once. This receptor was taken from a woman aged 18-30 years in good health and CMV-seronegative. The sequenced sample was PBMCs.

The CDR3 coding sequence is TGTGCCATCAGCCTGGGGGCGGGTGAGACCCAGTACTTC. Residues: CAISLGAGETQYF. The V gene is TRBV10-3, the J gene TRBJ2-5; TRBD1 might be the D (6 bases). The germline gives CDR1 ENHRY, CDR2 SYGVKD. The CDR3 length is 13 residues. Trimming took 6 bases from V and 5 from J, leaving 13 bases between them.